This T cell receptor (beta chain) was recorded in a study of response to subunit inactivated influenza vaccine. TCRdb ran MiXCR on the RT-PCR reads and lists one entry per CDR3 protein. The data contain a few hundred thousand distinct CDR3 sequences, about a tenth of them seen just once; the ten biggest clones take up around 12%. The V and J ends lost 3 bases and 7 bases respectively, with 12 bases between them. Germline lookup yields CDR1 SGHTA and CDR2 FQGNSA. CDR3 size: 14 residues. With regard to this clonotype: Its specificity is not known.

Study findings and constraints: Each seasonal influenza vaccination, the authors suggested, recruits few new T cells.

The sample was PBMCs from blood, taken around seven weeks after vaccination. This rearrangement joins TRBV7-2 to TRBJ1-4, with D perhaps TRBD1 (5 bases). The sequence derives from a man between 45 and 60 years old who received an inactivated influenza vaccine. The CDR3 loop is CASSFSGSVEKLFF. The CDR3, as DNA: TGTGCCAGCAGCTTTTCAGGGTCGGTTGAAAAACTGTTTTTT.